These 13 T cell receptor beta chains originate from one sample sequenced in a study of graft-versus-host responses after intestinal transplantation. No cognate antigen is known for these TCRs. The repertoire was sequenced with immunoSEQ multiplex PCR; TCRdb's copy has only in-frame clones and lacks some. The data contain about 120,000 clones, 90% to 95% of them seen just once; the ten biggest clones take up more than 0.1%. The sample here was unstimulated CD4+ T cells sorted from spleen or lymph node cells, taken before intestinal transplant. The receptors originated from a human donor who received an intestinal transplant.

The chain is built from TRBV10-3 and TRBJ1-3; no reliable D call. V dropped 0 bases and J dropped 8 bases, with 20 bases sitting between them. Germline V CDR1 and CDR2: ENHRY, SYGVKD. The CDR3 runs to 17 residues. The CDR3 sequence is CAISESVIGIGKHTIYF. The CDR3 bases are TGTGCCATCAGTGAGTCGGTTATAGGGATTGGTAAGCACACCATATATTTT.

The rearrangement links TRBV7-9 to TRBJ2-1, with 8 bases fitting TRBD2. CDR3 length: 17 amino acids. With V trimmed by 5 bases and J by 1 base, 10 bases remained unmatched. Germline V gene data show CDR1 as SEHNR and CDR2 as FQNEAQ (reference sequence). The CDR3, as DNA: TGTGCCAGCAGCCCTTCCCGGGGGGGTTCGTCCTACAATGAGCAGTTCTTC. Translation: CASSPSRGGSSYNEQFF.

The genes are TRBV5-4 and TRBJ2-5, with D perhaps matching TRBD2 (6 bases). This CDR3 has 14 amino acids. V shed 4 bases and J shed 1 base, with 11 bases lying between them. Per germline, CDR1 SGHNT and CDR2 YYREEE (reference sequence). As DNA, the CDR3 is TGTGCCAGCAGCAACCGGGACTTCCAAGAGACCCAGTACTTC. It encodes CASSNRDFQETQYF. Filled out from reference TRBV5-4 and TRBJ2-5, the complete variable domain reads ETGVTQSPTHLIKTRGQQVTLRCSSQSGHNTVSWYQQALGQGPQFIFQYYREEENGRGNFPPRFSGLQFPNYSSELNVNALELDDSALYLCASSNRDFQETQYFGPGTRLLVL.

The gene calls are TRBV5-1 and TRBJ2-6; D is undetermined. Trimming cost V 0 bases and J 0 bases, with 7 bases left between them. Per germline, CDR1 SGHRS and CDR2 YFSETQ. CDR3 length: 16 amino acids. CDR3 loop: CASSLGQSSGANVLTF. DNA for the CDR3: TGCGCCAGCAGCTTGGGGCAGAGCTCTGGGGCCAACGTCCTGACTTTC.

The chain employs TRBV5-4 and TRBJ2-5, with 7 bases matching TRBD1. Germline CDR1 reads SGHNT; CDR2 reads YYREEE (reference sequence). The CDR3 has 14 amino acids. V was pared by 3 bases and J by 5 bases, with 7 bases of the junction left unmatched. As DNA, the CDR3 is TGTGCCAGCAGCTCGACAGGGTCTTCGGAGACCCAGTACTTC. This codes for CASSSTGSSETQYF.

The chain couples TRBV7-3 to TRBJ2-7, with D unclear. The germline gives CDR1 SGHTA, CDR2 FQGTGA. This CDR3 is built from 14 residues. Trimming shortened V by 5 bases and J by 3 bases, and 14 bases separated the two germline ends. The CDR3 sequence: CASSARSKGYEQYF. The DNA for the CDR3 is TGTGCCAGCAGCGCCCGGTCAAAGGGCTACGAGCAGTACTTC.

The rearrangement links TRBV4-1 to TRBJ1-4; 7 positions match TRBD1. Germline-derived CDR1 and CDR2 are MGHRA and YSYEKL. CDR3 length equals 17 residues. The J segment lost 2 bases and the V segment lost 1 base, leaving 7 bases of the junction unmatched. The CDR3 DNA follows: TGCGCCAGCAGCCAAGTTGGGGGGACAGTTACTAATGAAAAACTGTTTTTT. Translated: CASSQVGGTVTNEKLFF.

This chain connects TRBV6-5 to TRBJ1-1, with 8 bases identical to TRBD1. The CDR3 has 15 residues. Trimming took 7 bases from V and 4 from J; bases not matched to a gene: 11. Looked up from germline, CDR1 is MNHEY and CDR2 is SVGAGI. This chain's CDR3 is CASTDSRGLRTEAFF. The CDR3 coding sequence is TGTGCCAGCACCGACTCCAGGGGGCTTCGCACTGAAGCTTTCTTT.

The J gene is TRBJ1-4, the V gene TRBV14; 8 bases map to TRBD1. J gave up 6 bases and V 0 bases, and 15 bases lay outside the gene matches. This CDR3 comprises 19 residues. Per germline, CDR1 SGHDN and CDR2 FVKESK. The CDR3 loop is CASSQDRTGPWGNYEKLFF. Here the CDR3 DNA reads TGTGCCAGCAGCCAAGATAGGACAGGGCCATGGGGGAACTATGAAAAACTGTTTTTT.

The chain carries TRBV6-5 and TRBJ1-4, with 8 bases identical to TRBD1. The J segment lost 8 bases and the V segment lost 0 bases, leaving 8 bases of the junction unmatched. CDR3 size: 16 residues. Germline V CDR1 and CDR2: MNHEY, SVGAGI. The CDR3 reads CASSYSRQGKKEKLFF. The CDR3 DNA is TGTGCCAGCAGTTACTCGAGACAGGGGAAGAAAGAAAAACTGTTTTTT.

This chain connects TRBV4-1 to TRBJ1-5; TRBD1 matches 7 bases. The CDR3 totals 18 residues. Germline CDR1 is MGHRA and CDR2 is YSYEKL. V was pared by 1 base and J by 4 bases, with 13 bases of the junction left unmatched. The CDR3 coding sequence is TGCGCCAGCAGCCAAGGATCGACAGGGCTACGATTTAATCAGCCCCAGCATTTT. It encodes CASSQGSTGLRFNQPQHF.

The chain uses TRBV5-1 and TRBJ2-3; possible D gene TRBD2, 6 bases. Per the germline V gene, CDR1 is SGHRS and CDR2 is YFSETQ. The V and J ends lost 0 bases and 5 bases respectively, with 16 bases between them. CDR3 size: 16 residues. In DNA form, the CDR3 reads TGCGCCAGCAGCTTGGCCGGGGGTAGCGGACTAGATACGCAGTATTTT. Amino acid sequence: CASSLAGGSGLDTQYF.

This rearrangement joins TRBV6-5 to TRBJ2-1; weak D call: TRBD2 (6 bases). V lost 5 bases and J 9 bases, leaving 17 bases between the germline ends. This CDR3 contains 14 residues. Looked up from germline, CDR1 is MNHEY and CDR2 is SVGAGI. In DNA form, the CDR3 reads TGTGCCAGCAGTGCGGGGCTTCTTCGGGGTGAGCAGTTCTTC. It codes for CASSAGLLRGEQFF.